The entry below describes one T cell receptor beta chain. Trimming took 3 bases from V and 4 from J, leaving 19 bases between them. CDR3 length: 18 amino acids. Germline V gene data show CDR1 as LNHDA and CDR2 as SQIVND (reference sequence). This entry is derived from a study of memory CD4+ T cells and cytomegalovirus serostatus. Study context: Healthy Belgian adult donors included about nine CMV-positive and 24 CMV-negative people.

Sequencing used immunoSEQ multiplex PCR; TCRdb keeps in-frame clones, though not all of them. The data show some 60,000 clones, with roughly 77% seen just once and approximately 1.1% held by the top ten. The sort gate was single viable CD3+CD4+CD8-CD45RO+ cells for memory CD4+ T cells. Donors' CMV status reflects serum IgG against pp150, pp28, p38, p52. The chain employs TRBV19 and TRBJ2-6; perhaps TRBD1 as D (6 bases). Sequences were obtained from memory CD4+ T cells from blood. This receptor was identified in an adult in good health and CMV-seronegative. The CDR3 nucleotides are TGTGCCAGTAGTATTCTTTACTCTACAGGGACAGGGGCCAACGTCCTGACTTTC. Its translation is CASSILYSTGTGANVLTF.